This T cell receptor (beta chain) was obtained from a study of blood T cell repertoires in COVID-19. Clones were read by immunoSEQ multiplex PCR, and TCRdb kept only the in-frame ones, dropping some. The repertoire holds under 95,000 clones, more than 65% seen once, with roughly 10% in the top ten. This clone has just a few counts. Sequencing was carried out using peripheral blood. This TCR was sampled from a man aged 70-80 years with acute or convalescent COVID-19.

The CDR3 nucleotides read TGTGCCAGCGTCCAGGAAGGCGCCCCAGCTAACTATGGCTACACCTTC. This gives the protein CASVQEGAPANYGYTF. The chain has TRBV6-6 and TRBJ1-2; unclear D gene. This CDR3 has 16 residues. The germline V and J ends were trimmed by 8 bases and 0 bases, with 19 bases remaining between them. The germline V gene encodes CDR1 MNHNY and CDR2 SVGAGI (reference sequence).